Reported below is one TCR beta chain. Its target is unknown. The V gene end was trimmed by 3 bases and the J gene end by 9 bases; junction bases not matched to a gene: 17. Germline-derived CDR1 and CDR2 are LNHDA and SQIVND (reference sequence). CDR3 length: 18 residues. Only in-frame clones appear in the TCRdb table, and some are missing; sequencing was by immunoSEQ multiplex PCR. The sample contains about 400,000 clones, approximately 88% of which appear only once. This sample is drawn from a study of Ad26.COV2.S vaccination and SARS-CoV-2 variants. Study findings and constraints: Analyses of TCR breadth and depth may have underestimated total T cell responses. Breadth measured for non-spike TCRs was similar across vaccine and placebo recipients.

Described treatment: 15 to 20 received Ad26.COV2.S at low or high dose, single or two shots; several received placebo; per-sample allocation not given. Sampling was performed 63 days after the first vaccine or placebo injection. At a Boston site, the person donating was an adult of 18-55 years. The study used a vaccine consisting of an Ad26 vector that expressed Wuhan-strain SARS-CoV-2 spike. Sequenced here: peripheral blood, sampled in a trial of Ad26.COV2.S vaccine versus placebo. The chain combines TRBV19 with TRBJ1-6; TRBD1 agrees at 7 bases. The receptor was isolated from a person between 18 and 65 years old who received the Ad26.COV2.S COVID-19 vaccine or a placebo. The CDR3 is CASSMLGTGGRGVSPLHF. The CDR3 DNA is TGTGCCAGTAGTATGCTGGGGACCGGGGGCAGGGGGGTTTCACCCCTCCACTTT.